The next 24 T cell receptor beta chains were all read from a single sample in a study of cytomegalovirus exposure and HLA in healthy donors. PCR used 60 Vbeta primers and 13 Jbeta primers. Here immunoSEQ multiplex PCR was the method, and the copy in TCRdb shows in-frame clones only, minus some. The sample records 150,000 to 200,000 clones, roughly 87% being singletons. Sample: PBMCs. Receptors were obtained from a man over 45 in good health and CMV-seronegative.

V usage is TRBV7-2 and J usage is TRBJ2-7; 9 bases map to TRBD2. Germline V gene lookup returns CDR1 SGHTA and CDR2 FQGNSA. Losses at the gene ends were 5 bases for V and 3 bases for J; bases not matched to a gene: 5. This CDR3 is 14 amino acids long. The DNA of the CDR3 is TGTGCCAGCAGCCAGAGGCGGGGGGGCTACGAGCAGTACTTC. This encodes CASSQRRGGYEQYF. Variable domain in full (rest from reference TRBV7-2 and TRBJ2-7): GAGVSQSPSNKVTEKGKDVELRCDPISGHTALYWYRQSLGQGLEFLIYFQGNSAPDKSGLPSDRFSAERTGGSVSTLTIQRTQQEDSAVYLCASSQRRGGYEQYFGPGTRLTVT.

The chain's CDR3 is CASSFFAGPSYEQYF. The CDR3 DNA sequence: TGTGCCAGCAGCTTCTTTGCGGGACCCTCTTACGAGCAGTACTTC. The chain uses TRBV7-2 and TRBJ2-7, with TRBD2 as a possible D gene (6 bases). This CDR3 contains 15 residues. Germline V gives CDR1 SGHTA, CDR2 FQGNSA. Deletions cut 3 bases from V and 4 bases from J, with 16 bases between.

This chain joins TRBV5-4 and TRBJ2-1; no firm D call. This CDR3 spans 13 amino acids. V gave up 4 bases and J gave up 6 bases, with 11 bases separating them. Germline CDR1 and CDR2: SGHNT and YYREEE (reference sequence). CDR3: CASSVSPSNEQFF. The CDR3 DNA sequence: TGTGCCAGCAGCGTGAGCCCCTCCAATGAGCAGTTCTTC.

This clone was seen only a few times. The CDR3 sequence: CASSQGRGIARGTQYF. The CDR3 bases are TGCGCCAGCAGCCAGGGCCGTGGGATAGCAAGGGGGACCCAGTACTTC. The chain joins TRBV4-3 to TRBJ2-5, with D possibly matching TRBD1 (5 bases). CDR1 and CDR2 from the germline V gene are LGHNA and YSLEER. V lost 3 bases, J lost 7 bases, and 21 bases lay in between. This CDR3 is built from 16 residues.

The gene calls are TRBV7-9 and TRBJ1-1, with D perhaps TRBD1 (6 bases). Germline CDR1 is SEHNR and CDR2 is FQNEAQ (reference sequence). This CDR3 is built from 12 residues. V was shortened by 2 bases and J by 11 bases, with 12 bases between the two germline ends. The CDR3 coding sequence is TGTGCCAGCAGCTTAATGGTAAGGGGGGCTTTCTTT. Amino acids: CASSLMVRGAFF.

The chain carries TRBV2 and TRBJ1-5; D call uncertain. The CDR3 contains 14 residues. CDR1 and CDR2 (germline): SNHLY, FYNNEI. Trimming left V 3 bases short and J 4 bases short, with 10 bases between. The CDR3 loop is CASSDYGFNQPQHF. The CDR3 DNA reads TGTGCCAGCAGTGATTACGGTTTTAATCAGCCCCAGCATTTT.

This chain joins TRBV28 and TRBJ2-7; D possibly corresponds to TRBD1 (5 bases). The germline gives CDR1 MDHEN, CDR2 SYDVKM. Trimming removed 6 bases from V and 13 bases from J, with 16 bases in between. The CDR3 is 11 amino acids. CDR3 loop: CASRGAYGGYF. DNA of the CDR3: TGTGCCAGCAGAGGGGCCTACGGTGGATACTTC.

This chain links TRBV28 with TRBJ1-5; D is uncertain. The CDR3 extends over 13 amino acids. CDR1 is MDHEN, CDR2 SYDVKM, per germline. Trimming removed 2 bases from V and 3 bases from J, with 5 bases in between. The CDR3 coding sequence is TGTGCCAGCAGTTTAGTATCCAATCAGCCCCAGCATTTT. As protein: CASSLVSNQPQHF.

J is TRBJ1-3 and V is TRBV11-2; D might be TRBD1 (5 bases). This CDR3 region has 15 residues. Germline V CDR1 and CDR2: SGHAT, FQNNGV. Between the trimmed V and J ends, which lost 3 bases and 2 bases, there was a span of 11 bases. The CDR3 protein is CASSLYQGTGNTIYF. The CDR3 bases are TGTGCCAGCAGCTTGTACCAGGGAACTGGAAACACCATATATTTT.

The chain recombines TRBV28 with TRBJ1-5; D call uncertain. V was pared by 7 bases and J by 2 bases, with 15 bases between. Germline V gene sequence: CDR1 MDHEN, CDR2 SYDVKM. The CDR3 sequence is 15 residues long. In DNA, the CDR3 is TGTGCCAGCATGTTTCTCTGGCAGGGCAATCAGCCCCAGCATTTT. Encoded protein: CASMFLWQGNQPQHF. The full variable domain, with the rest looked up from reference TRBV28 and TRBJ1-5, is DVKVTQSSRYLVKRTGEKVFLECVQDMDHENMFWYRQDPGLGLRLIYFSYDVKMKEKGDIPEGYSVSREKKERFSLILESASTNQTSMYLCASMFLWQGNQPQHFGDGTRLSIL.

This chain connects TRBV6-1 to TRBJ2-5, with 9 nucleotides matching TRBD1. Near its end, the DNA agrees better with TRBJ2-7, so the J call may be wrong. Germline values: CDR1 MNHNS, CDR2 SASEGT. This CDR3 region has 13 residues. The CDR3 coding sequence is TGTGCCATCGACAGGGGGAACTCCTACGAGCAGTACTTC. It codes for CAIDRGNSYEQYF.

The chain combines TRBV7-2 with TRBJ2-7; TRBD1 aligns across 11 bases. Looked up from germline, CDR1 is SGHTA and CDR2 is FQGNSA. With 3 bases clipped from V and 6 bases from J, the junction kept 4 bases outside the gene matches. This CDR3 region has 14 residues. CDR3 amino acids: CASSFGQGAIEQYF. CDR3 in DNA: TGTGCCAGCAGCTTTGGACAGGGGGCGATCGAGCAGTACTTC.

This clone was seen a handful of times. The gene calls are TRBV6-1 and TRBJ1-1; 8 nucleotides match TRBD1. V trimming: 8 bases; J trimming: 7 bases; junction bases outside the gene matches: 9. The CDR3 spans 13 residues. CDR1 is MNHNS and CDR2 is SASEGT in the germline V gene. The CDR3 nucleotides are TGTGCCAGCTTCCTGGACAGGGTACGTGAAGCTTTCTTT. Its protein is CASFLDRVREAFF.

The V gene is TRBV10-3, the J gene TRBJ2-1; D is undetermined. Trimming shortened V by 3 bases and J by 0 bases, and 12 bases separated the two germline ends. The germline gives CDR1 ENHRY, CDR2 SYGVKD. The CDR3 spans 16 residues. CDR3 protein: CAISDRGPPSYNEQFF. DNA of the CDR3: TGTGCCATCAGTGACCGTGGGCCTCCCTCCTACAATGAGCAGTTCTTC.

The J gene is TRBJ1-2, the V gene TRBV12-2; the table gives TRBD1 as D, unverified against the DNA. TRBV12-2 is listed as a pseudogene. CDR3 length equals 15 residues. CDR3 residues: CASRLMGGQGDGYTF. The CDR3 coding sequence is TGTGCAAGTCGCTTAATGGGCGGCCAGGGGGACGGCTACACCTTC.

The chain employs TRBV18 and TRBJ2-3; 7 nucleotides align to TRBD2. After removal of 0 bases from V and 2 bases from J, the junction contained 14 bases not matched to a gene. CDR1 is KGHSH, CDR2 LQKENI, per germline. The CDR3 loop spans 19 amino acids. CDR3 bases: TGTGCCAGCTCACCACCCGGAGTAGCCGGGGGGTCCCCCACAGATACGCAGTATTTT. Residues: CASSPPGVAGGSPTDTQYF.

The CDR3 bases are TGCGCCAGCAGCGGGGGACAGAACTTAGCCAAAAACATTCAGTACTTC. Its translation is CASSGGQNLAKNIQYF. The chain carries TRBV5-1 and TRBJ2-4, with 7 bases fitting TRBD1. V gave up 4 bases and J gave up 0 bases; unmatched junction bases: 7. This CDR3 has 16 residues. Germline loops: CDR1 SGHRS, CDR2 YFSETQ. Supplemented by reference TRBV5-1 and TRBJ2-4, the full variable domain reads KAGVTQTPRYLIKTRGQQVTLSCSPISGHRSVSWYQQTPGQGLQFLFEYFSETQRNKGNFPGRFSGRQFSNSRSEMNVSTLELGDSALYLCASSGGQNLAKNIQYFGAGTRLSVL.

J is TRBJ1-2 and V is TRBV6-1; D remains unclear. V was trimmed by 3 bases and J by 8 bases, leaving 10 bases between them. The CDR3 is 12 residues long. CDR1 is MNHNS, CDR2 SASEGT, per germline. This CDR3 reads CASSDPFPGYTF. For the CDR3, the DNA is TGTGCCAGCAGTGATCCCTTCCCGGGCTACACCTTC.

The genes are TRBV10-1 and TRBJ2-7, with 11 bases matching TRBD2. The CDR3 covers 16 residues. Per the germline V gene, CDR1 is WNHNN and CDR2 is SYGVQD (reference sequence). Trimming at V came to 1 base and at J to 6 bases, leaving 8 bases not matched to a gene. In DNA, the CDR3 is TGCGCCAGCAGTGAGTTTTTAGCGGGAGGGCCCCCCGAGCAGTACTTC. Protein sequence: CASSEFLAGGPPEQYF.

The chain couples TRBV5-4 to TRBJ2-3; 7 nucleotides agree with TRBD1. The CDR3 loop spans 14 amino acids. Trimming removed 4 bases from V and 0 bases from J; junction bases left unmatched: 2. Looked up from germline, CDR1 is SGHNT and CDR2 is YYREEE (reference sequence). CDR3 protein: CASSGTVSTDTQYF. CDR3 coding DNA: TGTGCCAGCAGCGGGACAGTAAGCACAGATACGCAGTATTTT.

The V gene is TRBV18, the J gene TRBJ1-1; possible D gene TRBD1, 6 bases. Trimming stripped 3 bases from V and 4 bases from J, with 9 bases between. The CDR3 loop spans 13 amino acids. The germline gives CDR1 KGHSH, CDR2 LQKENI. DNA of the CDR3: TGTGCCAGCTCACCTCTGGACAGCACTGAAGCTTTCTTT. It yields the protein CASSPLDSTEAFF. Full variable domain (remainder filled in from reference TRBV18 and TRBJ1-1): NAGVMQNPRHLVRRRGQEARLRCSPMKGHSHVYWYRQLPEEGLKFMVYLQKENIIDESGMPKERFSAEFPKEGPSILRIQQVVRGDSAAYFCASSPLDSTEAFFGQGTRLTVV.

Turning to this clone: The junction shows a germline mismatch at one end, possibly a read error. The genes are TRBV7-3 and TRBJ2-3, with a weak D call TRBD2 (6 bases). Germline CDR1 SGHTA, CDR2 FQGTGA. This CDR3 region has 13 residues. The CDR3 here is CASSPAGGDMQYF. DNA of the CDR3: TGTGCCAGCAGCCCCGCCGGGGGAGATATGCAGTATTTT.

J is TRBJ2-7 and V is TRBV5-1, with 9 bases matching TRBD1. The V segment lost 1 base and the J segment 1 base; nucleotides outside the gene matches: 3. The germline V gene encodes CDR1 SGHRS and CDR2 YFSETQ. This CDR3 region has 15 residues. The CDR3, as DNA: TGCGCCAGCAGCTTGACAGGGGGCCTATCCTACGAGCAGTACTTC. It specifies CASSLTGGLSYEQYF.

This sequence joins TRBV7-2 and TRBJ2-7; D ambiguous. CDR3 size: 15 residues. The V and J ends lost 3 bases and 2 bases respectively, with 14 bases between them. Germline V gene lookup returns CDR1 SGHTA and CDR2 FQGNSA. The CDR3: CASSLGPPPAYEQYF. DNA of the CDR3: TGTGCCAGCAGCTTGGGCCCCCCGCCCGCCTACGAGCAGTACTTC.